A single TCR beta chain is shown here with its context. Its antigen is not known. Method: immunoSEQ multiplex PCR; TCRdb's copy keeps in-frame clones and lacks some. The sample yields about 120,000 clones, 70% to 90% seen once. Germline V gene lookup returns CDR1 MNHEY and CDR2 SVGAGI. The CDR3 contains 15 residues. The V gene lost 2 bases and the J gene lost 7 bases, with 12 bases spanning the gap. The sample comes from a study of T cell responses to AZD1222 COVID-19 vaccine. Study information: Recipients boosted at about 4 weeks or about 12 weeks are pooled. Study results and caveats: The donors showed a predominance of white British ancestry and of females, with possible underestimation of clonal diversity. Spike-specific TCR breadth and depth grew following two AZD1222 doses.

The receptor was isolated from an adult in good health. This specimen was peripheral blood, taken on day 0 of AZD1222 vaccination. The chain employs TRBV6-5 and TRBJ1-6; D is possibly TRBD1 (5 bases). CDR3 sequence reads: CASSYIRGQNSPLHF. CDR3 sequence (DNA): TGTGCCAGCAGTTACATTAGGGGCCAGAATTCACCCCTCCACTTT.